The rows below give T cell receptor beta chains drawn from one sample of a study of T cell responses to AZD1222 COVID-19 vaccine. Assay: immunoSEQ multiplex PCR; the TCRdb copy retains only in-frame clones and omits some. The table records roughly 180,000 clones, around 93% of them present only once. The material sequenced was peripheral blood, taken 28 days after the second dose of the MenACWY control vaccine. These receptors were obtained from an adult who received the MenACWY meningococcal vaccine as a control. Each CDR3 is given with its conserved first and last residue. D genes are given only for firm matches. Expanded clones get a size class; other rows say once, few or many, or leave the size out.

TGCGCCAGCAGCCAAGATCTCGCAGGTCGTGAAGCTTTCTTT,CASSQDLAGREAFF,NA,TRBV4-3,NA,TRBJ1-1
TGTGCCATCAGTCACAGGGGGAGTTACTCTGAAGCTTTCTTT,CAISHRGSYSEAFF,TRBD1,TRBV10-3,NA,TRBJ1-1
TGTGCCAGCAGTTACCAGGGGGGGTGGGCCCAGCATTTT,CASSYQGGWAQHF,TRBD1,TRBV6-5,NA,TRBJ1-5
TGTGCCACCAGCAGAGATGTTTCGGGTAATGAAAAACTGTTTTTT,CATSRDVSGNEKLFF,NA,TRBV15,NA,TRBJ1-4
TGTGCCAGTAGTATGAATAGTGGCGGGGAGCTGTTTTTT,CASSMNSGGELFF,NA,TRBV19,once,TRBJ2-2
TGCGCCAGCAGCTTGGCCGGAATAAACACCGGGGAGCTGTTTTTT,CASSLAGINTGELFF,NA,TRBV5-1,NA,TRBJ2-2
TGTGCCAGCAGCTTAGGTACGAGCTATGGCTACACCTTC,CASSLGTSYGYTF,NA,TRBV7-9,NA,TRBJ1-2
TGTGCCAGCAGTTTGTGGGCCCCGTACCAAGAGACCCAGTACTTC,CASSLWAPYQETQYF,NA,TRBV27,NA,TRBJ2-5
TGTGCCAGCTCACCACCGGAAAACTATGGCTACACCTTC,CASSPPENYGYTF,NA,TRBV18,NA,TRBJ1-2
TGCGCCAGCAGCCAAGATCCCGGAATGAACACTGAAGCTTTCTTT,CASSQDPGMNTEAFF,NA,TRBV4-3,NA,TRBJ1-1
TGTGCCAGGAGGACAGGGACAGATACGCAGTATTTT,CARRTGTDTQYF,TRBD1,TRBV2,NA,TRBJ2-3
TGTGCCAGTAGTATAGACAGGGGTAGCAATCAGCCCCAGCATTTT,CASSIDRGSNQPQHF,NA,TRBV19,NA,TRBJ1-5
TGTGCCAGCAGCTTAGTGGCGGGGAAGTTCGGTGAAAAACTGTTTTTT,CASSLVAGKFGEKLFF,NA,TRBV7-9,once,TRBJ1-4
TGTGCCAGCAGCCAAGATGGGAGGGTGAATTCACCCCTCCACTTT,CASSQDGRVNSPLHF,NA,TRBV3-1/TRBV3-2,NA,TRBJ1-6
TGTGCCAGCAGGGGGAATGGTGAAAAACTGTTTTTT,CASRGNGEKLFF,NA,TRBV12-3/TRBV12-4,NA,TRBJ1-4
TGCGCCAGCAGCTGGGACGTTAAGGGACGTGGCTACACCTTC,CASSWDVKGRGYTF,NA,TRBV5-1,once,TRBJ1-2
TGTGCCAGCTTTTTCCTGGGGGGGATGAACACTGAAGCTTTCTTT,CASFFLGGMNTEAFF,NA,TRBV5-3,NA,TRBJ1-1
TGCGCCAGCAGCGCCAGTGGAAACTCGAACACTGAAGCTTTCTTT,CASSASGNSNTEAFF,NA,TRBV5-1,NA,TRBJ1-1
TGTGCCACCAGTGCGGGGAGGGTTCGTCACTATGGCTACACCTTC,CATSAGRVRHYGYTF,NA,TRBV24-1,NA,TRBJ1-2
TGTGCCAGCAGCTCAACAGGGGTGAGGACAGATACGCAGTATTTT,CASSSTGVRTDTQYF,TRBD1,TRBV7-2,NA,TRBJ2-3
TGTGCCAGCACCGAGACGGCGATGAACACTGAAGCTTTCTTT,CASTETAMNTEAFF,NA,TRBV25-1,NA,TRBJ1-1
TGTGCCAGCTCAGACAGAGCCTACGAGCAGTACTTC,CASSDRAYEQYF,NA,TRBV18,NA,TRBJ2-7
TGTGCCAGCAGCTTAGAAGACAGGGCCCATTCACCCCTCCACTTT,CASSLEDRAHSPLHF,TRBD1,TRBV7-2,NA,TRBJ1-6
TGTGCCAGCAGCTTCCGGACAGGGGGCTCCGGAAACACCATATATTTT,CASSFRTGGSGNTIYF,TRBD1,TRBV11-1,NA,TRBJ1-3
TGTGCCAGCAGTTTAAAGGCGGATCAGCCCCAGCATTTT,CASSLKADQPQHF,NA,TRBV12-3/TRBV12-4,many,TRBJ1-5
TGTGCCAGCAGCTTGGGACAGCCGTCGGTTGTGAGTGGAAACACCATATATTTT,CASSLGQPSVVSGNTIYF,TRBD1,TRBV9,NA,TRBJ1-3
TGTGCCAGCAGTACCGATCAGCGGGCTTTCTTT,CASSTDQRAFF,NA,TRBV2,once,TRBJ1-1
TGTGCCAGCAGTTTATGGAATAGAAAGAGCACCGGGGAGCTGTTTTTT,CASSLWNRKSTGELFF,NA,TRBV28,NA,TRBJ2-2
TGTGCCAGCAGCTTAGGATCCCCGAGAGGGCCCCAGCATTTT,CASSLGSPRGPQHF,NA,TRBV7-2,few,TRBJ1-5
TGTGCCAGTAATAGACAGGGGCTGGTTGAAGCTTTCTTT,CASNRQGLVEAFF,TRBD1,TRBV19,NA,TRBJ1-1
TGCGCCAGCAGCCAGCGCAGTCCGGGACAGGGGGATGGCTACACCTTC,CASSQRSPGQGDGYTF,TRBD1,TRBV4-1,NA,TRBJ1-2
TGCGCCAGCAGCAAGGTGGGACAGGTTTGGACTGAAGCTTTCTTT,CASSKVGQVWTEAFF,TRBD1,TRBV4-1,NA,TRBJ1-1
TGTGCCAGCAGTTGGACAGGCAATCAGCCCCAGCATTTT,CASSWTGNQPQHF,NA,TRBV12-3/TRBV12-4,NA,TRBJ1-5
TGCGCCAGCAGCTTGGAGGCCAAATATTCACCCCTCCACTTT,CASSLEAKYSPLHF,NA,TRBV5-1,once,TRBJ1-6
TGTGCCAGCAGCTTCACCGGGTACCAAGAGACCCAGTACTTC,CASSFTGYQETQYF,NA,TRBV11-1,NA,TRBJ2-5
TGTGCCAGCAGTTACTGGCGGGGGGGGCGCGGGGAGCAGTACTTC,CASSYWRGGRGEQYF,TRBD2,TRBV6-5,NA,TRBJ2-7
TGCAGCGTTGCGGACAACTACAATGAGCAGTTCTTC,CSVADNYNEQFF,NA,TRBV29-1,NA,TRBJ2-1
TGTGCCAGCTCTCCCAACCAGGGCTTCGAGCAGTACTTC,CASSPNQGFEQYF,NA,TRBV18,NA,TRBJ2-7
TGCGCCAGCAGCGAACAGGGTAACACCGGGGAGCTGTTTTTT,CASSEQGNTGELFF,NA,TRBV5-1,NA,TRBJ2-2
TGTGCCAGTAGTTTCTCCGGGACAGGGACTGGAAACACCATATATTTT,CASSFSGTGTGNTIYF,TRBD1,TRBV19,NA,TRBJ1-3
TGCGCCAGCAGCTTGGATATGGTGGATAATTCACCCCTCCACTTT,CASSLDMVDNSPLHF,NA,TRBV5-1,NA,TRBJ1-6
TGTGCCAGCACAAACCGGGACAGCATCTCCTACGAGCAGTACTTC,CASTNRDSISYEQYF,TRBD1,TRBV7-2,NA,TRBJ2-7
TGTGCCAGCAGCTTAGGACGGATGAACACTGAAGCTTTCTTT,CASSLGRMNTEAFF,NA,TRBV7-2,once,TRBJ1-1
TGTGCCAGCAGTCGGACTAGCGGGAACACCGGGGAGCTGTTTTTT,CASSRTSGNTGELFF,TRBD2,TRBV28,once,TRBJ2-2
TGTGCCAGCACCACCGCCCAAGGGAATAATTCACCCCTCCACTTT,CASTTAQGNNSPLHF,NA,TRBV7-9,NA,TRBJ1-6
TGTGCCAGCAGACTAAGCGGGGGGCAGGGCTACACCTTC,CASRLSGGQGYTF,NA,TRBV27,NA,TRBJ1-2
TGCGCCAGCAGCACGCAGGGGAATGGATATGGCTACACCTTC,CASSTQGNGYGYTF,NA,TRBV5-1,few,TRBJ1-2
TGTGCCAGCAGTTTCCGGACAGATTCACCCCTCCACTTT,CASSFRTDSPLHF,NA,TRBV27,NA,TRBJ1-6
TGCGCCAGCAGCCAAGAACACAGAGCTAACTATGGCTACACCTTC,CASSQEHRANYGYTF,NA,TRBV4-3,NA,TRBJ1-2
TGTGCCAGCAGCCCAGGGTTACGCGGCTACACCTTC,CASSPGLRGYTF,NA,TRBV12-3/TRBV12-4,NA,TRBJ1-2
TGTGCCATCAGCAGAGGACAGGCAAGCAATCAGCCCCAGCATTTT,CAISRGQASNQPQHF,TRBD1,TRBV10-3,NA,TRBJ1-5
TGTGCCAGCGCGTCTGGGACCAACTCTGGAAACACCATATATTTT,CASASGTNSGNTIYF,NA,TRBV6-5,NA,TRBJ1-3
TGTGCCAGCAGCCAGGGCCCATCCTCCGCCGAGACCCAGTACTTC,CASSQGPSSAETQYF,NA,TRBV3-1/TRBV3-2,few,TRBJ2-5
TGTGCCAGCAGCGGACAGGGCGGTGAGCAGTTCTTC,CASSGQGGEQFF,TRBD1,TRBV9,once,TRBJ2-1
TGTGCCAGCTCACCACCTTGGCCGACTAGCGGGGGGGAAGAGACCCAGTACTTC,CASSPPWPTSGGEETQYF,TRBD2,TRBV18,NA,TRBJ2-5
TGTGCCAGCTCACCCCAGGGGGAGAAGGCCTATGGCTACACCTTC,CASSPQGEKAYGYTF,TRBD1,TRBV18,NA,TRBJ1-2
TGTGCCAGCAGCTTAGGGGGTCTAACCTACAATGAGCAGTTCTTC,CASSLGGLTYNEQFF,NA,TRBV7-2,NA,TRBJ2-1
TGTGCCAGCAGTGATTCCGGACAGGCTCAAAATCAGCCCCAGCATTTT,CASSDSGQAQNQPQHF,TRBD1,TRBV25-1,NA,TRBJ1-5
TGTGCCAGCAGCCCTTCGGGGGGTGAAGCTTTCTTT,CASSPSGGEAFF,NA,TRBV7-9,NA,TRBJ1-1
TGTGCCAGCAGCTTAGATCGGCAAGAGACCCAGTACTTC,CASSLDRQETQYF,NA,TRBV13,NA,TRBJ2-5